Below, 8 T cell receptor beta chains from the same sample are listed, as sequenced in a study of cytomegalovirus exposure and HLA in healthy donors. Use of 60 Vbeta and 13 Jbeta primers characterized the PCR. Libraries were prepared by immunoSEQ multiplex PCR; TCRdb keeps only in-frame clonotypes and omits some of them. Of around 120,000 clones in the sample, over 65% are singletons; the top ten hold 3.3%. Sequenced: PBMCs. These receptors all stem from a woman aged 25 to 39 in good health and CMV-seropositive.

This clone was detected only a few times. The chain has TRBV5-6 and TRBJ1-2, with D maybe TRBD1 (5 bases). V was trimmed by 6 bases and J by 1 base, leaving 7 bases between them. The germline gives CDR1 SGHDT, CDR2 YYEEEE. The CDR3 sequence is 12 residues long. The CDR3 DNA reads as TGTGCCAGCACCGGGGGTAACTATGGCTACACCTTC. This codes for CASTGGNYGYTF.

This sequence joins TRBV2 and TRBJ2-7; D is perhaps TRBD1 (6 bases). The V and J ends lost 6 bases and 4 bases respectively, with 10 bases between them. Germline V gene data show CDR1 as SNHLY and CDR2 as FYNNEI. This CDR3 region has 12 residues. CDR3 sequence (DNA): TGTGCCAGCAGCGTTCAGGGGTACGAGCAGTACTTC. Encoded protein: CASSVQGYEQYF.

The chain combines TRBV28 with TRBJ2-3, with 8 bases identical to TRBD2. J lost 2 bases, V lost 6 bases, and 13 bases had no gene match. From germline, CDR1 is MDHEN and CDR2 SYDVKM. The CDR3 loop spans 17 amino acids. CDR3 in amino acids: CASSSPPKRGHTDTQYF. CDR3 DNA sequence: TGTGCCAGCAGCTCCCCCCCCAAGCGGGGGCACACAGATACGCAGTATTTT. Based on the CDR3 plus reference TRBV28 and TRBJ2-3, the full variable domain is DVKVTQSSRYLVKRTGEKVFLECVQDMDHENMFWYRQDPGLGLRLIYFSYDVKMKEKGDIPEGYSVSREKKERFSLILESASTNQTSMYLCASSSPPKRGHTDTQYFGPGTRLTVL.

Here the CDR3 reads CASSEGGLSNQPQHF. The DNA for the CDR3 is TGTGCCAGCAGTGAAGGGGGACTTAGCAATCAGCCCCAGCATTTT. V usage is TRBV6-1 and J usage is TRBJ1-5, with D tentatively TRBD1 (5 bases). The CDR3 sequence is 15 residues long. Germline-derived CDR1 and CDR2 are MNHNS and SASEGT. V dropped 1 base and J dropped 0 bases, with 7 bases sitting between them.

CDR3 sequence (DNA): TGTGCCAGCAGTTACAAGAACCAGGACAGGTCAGATGGCTACACCTTC. This translates into CASSYKNQDRSDGYTF. The chain employs TRBV6-6 and TRBJ1-2; 7 nucleotides line up with TRBD1. The germline V gene has CDR1 MNHNY and CDR2 SVGAGI (reference sequence). The trim removed 2 bases at V and 6 bases at J, leaving 12 bases unmatched. CDR3 length: 16 residues.

V and J are TRBV6-5 and TRBJ2-1, with unresolved D. The CDR3 is 14 amino acids. Germline V lookup: CDR1 MNHEY, CDR2 SVGAGI. Trimming shortened V by 6 bases and J by 5 bases, and 14 bases separated the two germline ends. The CDR3 bases are TGTGCCAGCAGCGAAAGTCTAGGTCACAATGAGCAGTTCTTC. As protein: CASSESLGHNEQFF.

This clone was seen only a few times. V gene TRBV15 combines with J gene TRBJ1-2; TRBD1 agrees at 11 bases. V was pared by 5 bases and J by 4 bases, with 3 bases of the junction left unmatched. The CDR3 has 14 residues. Germline-derived CDR1 and CDR2 are LNHNV and YYDKDF (reference sequence). The CDR3 is CATSEDRGPYGYTF. The CDR3 region has the DNA TGTGCCACCAGCGAGGACAGGGGGCCCTATGGCTACACCTTC.

With regard to this clone: Other DNA sequences in the same sample also yield this CDR3. The rearrangement links TRBV7-2 to TRBJ2-7, with a possible D match to TRBD1 (8 bases). CDR3 length: 14 residues. V lost 1 base and J 6 bases, leaving 13 bases between the germline ends. Germline values: CDR1 SGHTA, CDR2 FQGNSA. For the CDR3, the DNA is TGTGCCAGCAGCTTAGACAGGGGGGGAGGCGAGCAGTACTTC. Its protein is CASSLDRGGGEQYF.